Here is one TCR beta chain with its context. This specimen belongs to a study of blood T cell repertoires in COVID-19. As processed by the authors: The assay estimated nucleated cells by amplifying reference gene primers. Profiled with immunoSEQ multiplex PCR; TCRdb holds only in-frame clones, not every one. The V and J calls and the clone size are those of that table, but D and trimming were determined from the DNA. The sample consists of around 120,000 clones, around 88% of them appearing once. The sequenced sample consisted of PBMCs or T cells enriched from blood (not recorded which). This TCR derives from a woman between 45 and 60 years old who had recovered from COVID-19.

The CDR3 DNA reads TGTGCCAGCAGTGAAAGGGGGCTGAACGGGGAGCTGTTTTTT. Translating gives CASSERGLNGELFF. The V and J genes are TRBV2 and TRBJ2-2, with 7 bases aligning to TRBD1. J gave up 7 bases and V 2 bases, and 4 bases lay outside the gene matches. The CDR3 loop spans 14 amino acids. The germline V gene encodes CDR1 SNHLY and CDR2 FYNNEI.